Listed below are T cell receptor beta chains from one sample, sequenced in a study of T-cell memory formation after mild COVID-19. TCRdb reprocessed the 5' RACE reads with MiXCR, giving one entry per CDR3 protein. This table has about 240,000 distinct CDR3 sequences, more than 8% appearing once. Sequencing was carried out using PBMCs or a T cell subset sorted from them (not recorded which). These receptors originate from a man younger than 35 who had mild COVID-19 (a few samples of this study predate the infection). Cell type and time point are not known. CDR3s include the opening cysteine and the closing phenylalanine or tryptophan. The order of the fields is V gene, clone size, D gene, J gene, CDR3 protein, CDR3 DNA. A D gene is named only where the DNA matches it firmly. Expanded clones are given a class, and other clones once, few, many or no size at all.

v_call: TRBV7-2
clone_size: .
d_call: TRBD1
j_call: TRBJ2-3
cdr3_aa: CASRGQGAADTQYF
cdr3_nt: TGTGCCAGCAGGGGACAGGGGGCAGCGGATACGCAGTATTTT

v_call: TRBV4-2
clone_size: few
d_call: TRBD1
j_call: TRBJ2-3
cdr3_aa: CASSQGDRADTDTQYF
cdr3_nt: TGTGCCAGCAGCCAAGGGGACAGGGCCGACACAGATACGCAGTATTTT

v_call: TRBV7-2
clone_size: many
d_call: .
j_call: TRBJ1-6
cdr3_aa: CASSFRPSSPLHF
cdr3_nt: TGTGCCAGCAGCTTTAGACCGAGTTCACCCCTCCACTTT

v_call: TRBV20-1
clone_size: few
d_call: .
j_call: TRBJ2-1
cdr3_aa: CSARDKSRVAREQFF
cdr3_nt: TGCAGTGCTAGAGATAAGAGCCGAGTAGCGCGGGAGCAGTTCTTC

v_call: TRBV4-2
clone_size: few
d_call: .
j_call: TRBJ2-2
cdr3_aa: CASSQERALLGELFF
cdr3_nt: TGTGCCAGCAGCCAAGAAAGGGCGTTATTAGGGGAGCTGTTTTTT

v_call: TRBV7-2
clone_size: .
d_call: .
j_call: TRBJ1-5
cdr3_aa: CASSLQGVAQPQHF
cdr3_nt: TGTGCCAGCAGCCTTCAAGGGGTAGCTCAGCCCCAGCATTTT

v_call: TRBV5-1
clone_size: many
d_call: TRBD1
j_call: TRBJ2-1
cdr3_aa: CASSFRGLDEQFF
cdr3_nt: TGCGCCAGCAGCTTCAGGGGGCTCGATGAGCAGTTCTTC

v_call: TRBV7-2
clone_size: many
d_call: .
j_call: TRBJ2-2
cdr3_aa: CASSPADTHTGELFF
cdr3_nt: TGTGCCAGCAGCCCGGCGGACACCCACACCGGGGAGCTGTTTTTT

v_call: TRBV6-5
clone_size: few
d_call: .
j_call: TRBJ1-5
cdr3_aa: CASRPRVSTFSNQPQHF
cdr3_nt: TGTGCCAGCAGACCCAGGGTCTCAACGTTTAGCAATCAGCCCCAGCATTTT

v_call: TRBV10-1
clone_size: few
d_call: .
j_call: TRBJ2-3
cdr3_aa: CASTPSATQGRDTQYF
cdr3_nt: TGCGCCAGCACCCCCTCGGCCACCCAGGGCAGGGATACGCAGTATTTT

v_call: TRBV6-2/TRBV6-3
clone_size: many
d_call: TRBD2
j_call: TRBJ2-5
cdr3_aa: CASSSMTSGQETQYF
cdr3_nt: TGTGCCAGCAGTTCTATGACTAGCGGACAAGAGACCCAGTACTTC

v_call: TRBV12-3/TRBV12-4
clone_size: few
d_call: .
j_call: TRBJ2-1
cdr3_aa: CASSSNLWSRAHNEQFF
cdr3_nt: TGTGCCAGCAGTTCGAACCTCTGGTCGAGGGCCCACAATGAGCAGTTCTTC

v_call: TRBV5-8
clone_size: few
d_call: .
j_call: TRBJ2-3
cdr3_aa: CARAPGQDHSTDTQYF
cdr3_nt: TGTGCCAGAGCTCCAGGGCAGGACCACAGCACAGATACGCAGTATTTT

v_call: TRBV12-3/TRBV12-4
clone_size: few
d_call: .
j_call: TRBJ1-5
cdr3_aa: CASSSHRADYSNQPQHF
cdr3_nt: TGTGCCAGCAGTTCCCATAGGGCAGACTATAGCAATCAGCCCCAGCATTTT

v_call: TRBV25-1
clone_size: few
d_call: .
j_call: TRBJ1-1
cdr3_aa: CASSVKTGRGTEAFF
cdr3_nt: TGTGCCAGCAGTGTCAAGACAGGCCGAGGGACTGAAGCTTTCTTT

v_call: TRBV15
clone_size: few
d_call: TRBD2
j_call: TRBJ2-1
cdr3_aa: CATSSSGGRNEQFF
cdr3_nt: TGTGCCACCAGCAGCAGCGGGGGCCGGAATGAGCAGTTCTTC

v_call: TRBV7-6
clone_size: few
d_call: TRBD2
j_call: TRBJ2-1
cdr3_aa: CASTAQGSGLAGINEQFF
cdr3_nt: TGTGCCAGCACAGCACAGGGGTCAGGACTAGCGGGGATAAATGAGCAGTTCTTC

v_call: TRBV6-2/TRBV6-3
clone_size: .
d_call: TRBD1
j_call: TRBJ2-2
cdr3_aa: CATRDRNTGELFF
cdr3_nt: TGTGCCACCCGGGACAGAAACACCGGGGAGCTGTTTTTT